This T cell receptor beta chain was documented in a study of shared clonotypes between healthy human individuals (TCRdb year 2020). Background for the entire study: The cohort included a few men and a couple of women between 18 and 49 years of age. The study deeply sequenced blood TCR repertoires of about 5 healthy adults to estimate repertoire size and the extent of clonotype sharing between individuals. Each donor's leukapheresis produced roughly between about 0.8 and 10 billion PBMCs. For each donor, CD4 naive and CD4 memory were each run on three plates, CD8 naive on two plates, and CD8 memory on one plate. Different laboratories and diverse techniques were used to prepare libraries and sequence TCR repertoires, to increase sequencing depth and limit assay-specific biases.

CDR1 SGHAT and CDR2 FQNNGV were looked up in the germline V gene. V is cut back by 2 bases and J by 0 bases, with 2 bases in the junction unmatched. The CDR3 numbers 15 residues from cysteine through phenylalanine. Only the CDR3 part of the read is kept: 45 bases, read in frame from the first base. Study-wide conclusions, independent of this receptor: Naive subsets generally had larger estimated clonotype richness than memory subsets did. Sampling was restricted to blood, and TCR repertoires in tissue are likely to differ from TCR repertoires in blood. Pairwise subsampling led to the expectation that sequencing depth would affect the degree of clonotype sharing among donors. Clonotypes shared by all four sorted-subset donors showed higher generation probabilities than non-shared clonotypes. About 4.5% of naive CD4, approximately 3.7% of naive CD8, 2% to 2.5% of memory CD4, and over 0.35% of memory CD8 clonotypes were shared across several donors. Incomplete sequencing was indicated by rarefaction of sorted-subset datasets, despite the large sequencing depth. The genetic and exposure-history diversity represented was limited by the small number of donors.

Healthy HIV-negative adults with no recently reported acute infections or vaccinations were included as donors. Only Caucasian adults living in Nashville, Tennessee, USA were represented among the donors. CD4+ T cells were enriched by magnetic negative selection, after which naive cells were positively selected on CD45RA and the negative fraction was taken as the memory subset. Blood was obtained by leukapheresis, after which PBMCs were separated by Ficoll-Histopaque density gradient centrifugation and cryopreserved in liquid nitrogen vapor phase. Analytical flow cytometry was used to check the purity and quantity of each magnetically sorted T cell population. Genomic DNA was isolated from each sorted fraction and quantified by UV absorbance on a Nanodrop 2000c. TCR CDR3 regions were amplified from genomic DNA by multiplex PCR using the deep immunoSEQ assay. For each cell subset, the extracted genomic DNA was distributed evenly across all wells of several immunoSEQ 96-well plates, and each plate served as one replicate. For sorted subsets, each replicate PCR was loaded with about 200 ng genomic DNA, equivalent to roughly 30,000 T cell genomes. Purified libraries were quantified with a Qubit 3.0 fluorometer, sized on a Bioanalyzer 2100, and re-quantified with the KAPA Library Quantification kit. A separate single-read 150-cycle Illumina NextSeq 550 flow cell was used to sequence each immunoSEQ 96-well plate. The paper's data handling went like this. Because only junctional sequences without quality scores were contained in the immunoSEQ output, filtering matching that applied to full-length reads could not be performed. Sequences were annotated with PyIR, a Python wrapper for IgBLAST v1.9, using IMGT germline references to assign V/J genes and CDR3. Reads were filtered out if the reads had weak V/J assignments (E-value above 1e-6), no CDR3, stop codons, out-of-frame junctions, or ambiguous translated residues. V3J clonotypes were defined as sequences sharing the same inferred V gene, J gene, and CDR3 amino acid sequence. Percentage overlap between repertoires was calculated by dividing the number of shared unique clonotypes by the size of the smaller repertoire. Richness of each repertoire was evaluated using RTK rarefaction, the Chao1 estimator, and Recon v2.1 estimates of unobserved clonotypes. Generation probabilities for all TCRbeta clonotypes obtained by the gDNA method from a handful of donors were computed using OLGA. TCRdb carries this immuneACCESS record with in-frame sequences only. Its versions omit some clonotypes, under half of them owing to an unresolved V gene in the studies checked, with the rest unexplained. The V and J calls and clone size are taken from that table; D and trimming were inferred from the DNA. Present in this sample are under 850,000 clones, around 77% of which were seen just once. Around 1.8% of the sample is taken by the ten largest.

About this clone: Its target antigen remains unknown. Base-call qualities are not available, and no considerably larger clone is one nucleotide away.

The clonotype comes from a woman aged 25 to 39 in good health. The chain is assembled from TRBV11-2 and TRBJ2-7, and 9 junctional nucleotides match TRBD2. What was sequenced was memory CD4+ T cells sorted from blood. The sample's cell subset or site label, in plain terms: CD45RA-negative fraction. CDR3 protein: CASSLLAGVSYEQYF. The sequence in DNA is TGTGCCAGCAGCTTATTAGCGGGGGTCTCCTACGAGCAGTACTTC.